The next 18 T cell receptor beta chains were all read from a single sample in a study of T-cell memory formation after mild COVID-19. TCRdb analysed the 5' RACE reads with MiXCR anew, one entry per CDR3 protein. The sample holds approximately 270,000 distinct CDR3 sequences, roughly 17% seen once. The sequencing input was PBMCs or a T cell subset sorted from them (not recorded which). Receptors originate from a man aged 18-30 years who had mild COVID-19 (a few samples of this study predate the infection). Cell type and time point are not known.

This rearrangement joins TRBV9 to TRBJ2-3; possibly TRBD2 for D (6 bases). Between the trimmed V and J ends, which lost 4 bases and 2 bases, there was a span of 17 bases. The CDR3 has 16 residues. Germline lookup yields CDR1 SGDLS and CDR2 YYNGEE. The CDR3 sequence: CASSPQSGGITDTQYF. DNA of the CDR3: TGTGCCAGCAGCCCTCAGTCAGGAGGGATCACAGATACGCAGTATTTT.

The CDR3 here is CASSAGTGEGDEKLFF. The CDR3 nucleotides are TGTGCCAGCAGCGCCGGGACAGGGGAAGGGGATGAAAAACTGTTTTTT. The chain recombines TRBV7-6 with TRBJ1-4, with 10 bases aligning to TRBD1. Trimming removed 5 bases from V and 6 bases from J; junction bases left unmatched: 9. Germline V lookup: CDR1 SGHVS, CDR2 FNYEAQ. This CDR3 comprises 16 residues.

This clonotype was observed a few times. The genes are TRBV10-1 and TRBJ2-1, with 12 bases aligning to TRBD2. V lost 6 bases and J lost 10; bases outside the gene matches: 4. Germline CDR1 and CDR2: WNHNN and SYGVQD (reference sequence). This CDR3 has 13 amino acids. The CDR3 DNA sequence: TGCGCCAGCAGCCTAGCGGGGGGGGAAGAGCAGTTCTTC. Its translation is CASSLAGGEEQFF.

This chain links TRBV6-2 or TRBV6-3 with TRBJ2-7; 9 nucleotides align to TRBD2. Germline lookup yields CDR1 MNHEY and CDR2 SVGEGT. The CDR3 has 14 amino acids. With 8 bases clipped from V and 12 bases from J, the junction kept 17 bases outside the gene matches. The DNA for the CDR3 is TGTGCCAGCGGGCAAAGCGGGGGGCCCCTTCTGCGGTACTTC. Its translation: CASGQSGGPLLRYF.

At least ten counts were recorded for this clonotype. The chain links TRBV20-1 to TRBJ2-5; D not resolved. The CDR3 totals 16 residues. Germline CDR1 is DFQATT and CDR2 is SNEGSKA (reference sequence). Deletions cut 0 bases from V and 5 bases from J, with 19 bases between. The DNA for the CDR3 is TGCAGTGCTAGAGATTCTGCTTCGCGCGATTGGGAGACCCAGTACTTC. This gives the protein CSARDSASRDWETQYF.

The chain carries TRBV5-1 and TRBJ1-1; D remains ambiguous. Germline CDR1 and CDR2: SGHRS and YFSETQ. V was cut by 0 bases and J by 0 bases, with 15 bases left in between. The CDR3 runs to 17 residues. CDR3 DNA sequence: TGCGCCAGCAGCTTGGCCATCGGGTCTCGGGTGAACACTGAAGCTTTCTTT. This codes for CASSLAIGSRVNTEAFF.

This clonotype was counted many times. V and J are TRBV6-6 and TRBJ2-1; 8 nucleotides line up with TRBD2. Trimming took 10 bases from V and 5 from J; bases not matched to a gene: 10. Germline CDR1 reads MNHNY; CDR2 reads SVGAGI (reference sequence). This CDR3 region has 14 residues. CDR3 sequence reads: CATSGLVFHNEQFF. CDR3 DNA sequence: TGTGCCACCTCGGGACTAGTTTTCCACAATGAGCAGTTCTTC.

This clonotype was observed a handful of times. The chain joins TRBV6-2 or TRBV6-3 to TRBJ1-1, with D perhaps matching TRBD1 (6 bases). The germline V gene has CDR1 MNHEY and CDR2 SVGEGT. Trimming shortened V by 6 bases and J by 0 bases, and 14 bases separated the two germline ends. This CDR3 is built from 15 residues. Here the CDR3 DNA reads TGTGCCAGCAGCTCACGGGGGCAGTTGAACACTGAAGCTTTCTTT. As protein: CASSSRGQLNTEAFF.

There are a few counts of this clonotype. The rearrangement uses TRBV7-2 and TRBJ2-2, with TRBD2 identical over 7 bases. The CDR3 consists of 16 residues. V was clipped by 6 bases and J by 5 bases; unmatched bases: 12. The germline gives CDR1 SGHTA, CDR2 FQGNSA. CDR3 sequence reads: CASRIPGGPRTGELFF. CDR3 bases: TGTGCCAGCAGGATCCCGGGGGGTCCTAGAACCGGGGAGCTGTTTTTT.

The table lists this clonotype with a few counts. This chain connects TRBV6-5 to TRBJ1-6; possible D gene TRBD1, 5 bases. This CDR3 is built from 15 residues. In germline, CDR1 is MNHEY, CDR2 SVGAGI. Trimming removed 4 bases from V and 5 bases from J, with 12 bases in between. CDR3 sequence (DNA): TGTGCCAGCAGTTGGCAGGGCTCGAATAATTCACCCCTCCACTTT. Protein: CASSWQGSNNSPLHF.

This clonotype has a handful of counts. This sequence joins TRBV7-9 and TRBJ1-1; D ambiguous. CDR1 SEHNR and CDR2 FQNEAQ come from the germline V gene (reference sequence). The length of the CDR3 is 15 residues. Trimming pared 4 bases from V and 3 bases from J, leaving 15 bases between. The CDR3 DNA sequence: TGTGCCAGCAGCTCCCGGTTGTTGATTGACACTGAAGCTTTCTTT. Translating it yields CASSSRLLIDTEAFF.

This clonotype has more than one count but fewer than ten. The gene calls are TRBV10-3 and TRBJ2-2, with TRBD1 as a possible D gene (5 bases). In germline, CDR1 is ENHRY, CDR2 SYGVKD. V was pared by 0 bases and J by 6 bases, with 14 bases between. The CDR3 is 16 residues long. This CDR3 is CAISESLGPGAGELFF. In DNA, the CDR3 is TGTGCCATCAGTGAGTCACTGGGGCCCGGTGCCGGGGAGCTGTTTTTT.

The chain recombines TRBV20-1 with TRBJ2-1; 12 nucleotides match TRBD2. J was trimmed by 9 bases and V by 1 base; bases with no gene match: 1. The germline CDR1 and CDR2 sequences are DFQATT and SNEGSKA (reference sequence). The CDR3 loop spans 13 amino acids. The CDR3: CSARGTSGVEQFF. The CDR3 coding sequence is TGCAGTGCTAGAGGGACTAGCGGGGTTGAGCAGTTCTTC.

The chain couples TRBV10-3 to TRBJ1-6; the D gene is possibly TRBD1 (6 bases). Germline CDR1 reads ENHRY; CDR2 reads SYGVKD. The CDR3 sequence is 16 residues long. Deletions cut 0 bases from V and 6 bases from J, with 12 bases between. CDR3 residues: CAISESRGLGNSPLHF. In DNA form, the CDR3 reads TGTGCCATCAGTGAGTCGAGGGGGTTAGGTAATTCACCCCTCCACTTT.

This chain connects TRBV16 to TRBJ2-6; D unresolved. Trimming took 0 bases from V and 4 from J, leaving 1 base between them. Germline loops: CDR1 KGHSY, CDR2 FQNENV. This CDR3 comprises 13 residues. CDR3 DNA: TGTGCCAGCAGCCAATCAGGGGCCAACGTCCTGACTTTC. It encodes CASSQSGANVLTF.

The chain carries TRBV10-2 and TRBJ2-3; TRBD2 agrees at 8 bases. The CDR3 loop spans 16 amino acids. Trimming cost V 4 bases and J 2 bases; bases outside gene matches: 8. Germline V CDR1 and CDR2: WSHSY, SAAADI. CDR3 nucleotide sequence: TGCGCCAGCAGTGTGCCAACTAGCGGAAACACAGATACGCAGTATTTT. Its translation: CASSVPTSGNTDTQYF.

This clonotype was observed a handful of times. This chain uses TRBV5-1 with TRBJ1-2; 8 nucleotides agree with TRBD1. J gave up 3 bases and V 0 bases, and 1 base lay outside the gene matches. Germline values: CDR1 SGHRS, CDR2 YFSETQ. There are 14 residues in the CDR3. The CDR3 region is CASSLGTGHYGYTF. The CDR3 coding sequence is TGCGCCAGCAGCTTGGGGACAGGGCACTATGGCTACACCTTC.

This chain connects TRBV7-9 to TRBJ1-1, with TRBD1 identical over 8 bases. J was trimmed by 5 bases and V by 8 bases; bases with no gene match: 7. This CDR3 has 13 residues. Per the germline V gene, CDR1 is SEHNR and CDR2 is FQNEAQ (reference sequence). The CDR3 bases are TGTGCCAGCCGGGACAGGATGGGGACTGAAGCTTTCTTT. Protein product: CASRDRMGTEAFF.